A selection of T cell receptor beta chains follows, all from one sample in a study of OX40 agonist ivuxolimab in advanced cancers. TCRdb's table, derived via immunoSEQ multiplex PCR, lists solely in-frame clones and lacks some. Of roughly 20,000 clones listed, approximately 87% are singletons. The sequencing used CD4+ or CD8+ T cells sorted from blood, collected in a trial of the OX40 agonist ivuxolimab. All receptors derive from an adult with an advanced solid tumor such as melanoma, head and neck, liver or kidney cancer. CDR3s include the opening cysteine and the closing phenylalanine or tryptophan. The D gene is left open where the match is weak. Rows give clone size only sometimes, using once, few, many, or a class for an expanded clone.

abundance	v_gene	d_gene	j_gene	CDR3nt	CDR3aa
.	TRBV6-6	TRBD1	TRBJ2-5	TGTGCCAGCAGTTACCCGGGACAGCAAGAGACCCAGTACTTC	CASSYPGQQETQYF
.	TRBV28	.	TRBJ1-1	TGTGCCAGCAGCCCACCTTCGACAGGTTCAAACACTGAAGCTTTCTTT	CASSPPSTGSNTEAFF
.	TRBV12-5	TRBD2	TRBJ2-3	TGTGCTAGTGGTTTGGCCACTCAGGGACTAGCGGGTCACACAGATACGCAGTATTTT	CASGLATQGLAGHTDTQYF
.	TRBV5-1	TRBD1	TRBJ1-1	TGCGCCAGCAGCGGGACAGGGGGATTAAGGAACACTGAAGCTTTCTTT	CASSGTGGLRNTEAFF
.	TRBV4-3	.	TRBJ1-1	TGCGCCAGCAGCCAGGAGCGCCCTCCCGAGGCTTTCTTT	CASSQERPPEAFF
few	TRBV7-3	.	TRBJ2-5	TGTGCCAGCAGCTTAAGCCCCCAAGAGACCCAGTACTTC	CASSLSPQETQYF
.	TRBV2	.	TRBJ2-3	TGTGCCAGCAGCCCTTCAGGTACGCAGTATTTT	CASSPSGTQYF
few	TRBV27	.	TRBJ1-6	TGTGCCAGCAAGCCCGAGGGGTTCGGGTCACCCCTCCACTTT	CASKPEGFGSPLHF
.	TRBV7-9	TRBD2	TRBJ2-5	TGTGCCAGCACCATTAGCGGGGGTTCCCAAGAGACCCAGTACTTC	CASTISGGSQETQYF
.	TRBV29-1	.	TRBJ2-7	TGCAGCGCCCGGACTTCCCCCTACGAGCAGTACTTC	CSARTSPYEQYF
.	TRBV7-9	TRBD1	TRBJ1-6	TGTGCCAGCAGCTTGGGACAGAACACAAGAGCCTATAATTCACCCCTCCACTTT	CASSLGQNTRAYNSPLHF
once	TRBV18	TRBD1	TRBJ2-5	TGTGCCAGCTCGCCCCCTACAGGGGGCGCAGTGGAAGAGACCCAGTACTTC	CASSPPTGGAVEETQYF
.	TRBV5-1	TRBD2	TRBJ2-5	TGCGCCAGCAGCCTCCAGGCGGCGGGGGGCCAAGAGACCCAGTACTTC	CASSLQAAGGQETQYF
.	TRBV5-1	TRBD1	TRBJ2-7	TGCGCCAGCAGCTTGGGGCAGGGGGACGAGCAGTACTTC	CASSLGQGDEQYF
.	TRBV7-6	TRBD2	TRBJ2-6	TGTGCCAGCAGCTTATTGGCGGGGGGCAACTCTGGGGCCAACGTCCTGACTTTC	CASSLLAGGNSGANVLTF
.	TRBV7-9	.	TRBJ2-3	TGTGCCAGCAGCTTACCGAAACAGGGATTGGCAGATACGCAGTATTTT	CASSLPKQGLADTQYF
.	TRBV6-5	.	TRBJ2-5	TGTGCCAGCAGTTTCTGGACAGATCAAGAGACCCAGTACTTC	CASSFWTDQETQYF
.	TRBV5-4	TRBD2	TRBJ2-7	TGTGCCAGCAGCTCCGGGACTATCAGCTCCTACGAGCAGTACTTC	CASSSGTISSYEQYF
once	TRBV5-1	.	TRBJ1-2	TGCGCCAGCACCGGGGACCGAGTCGCAGGCTACACCTTC	CASTGDRVAGYTF
.	TRBV18	.	TRBJ2-3	TGTGCCAGCTCACCACTCGGCAGTATAGGCGCAGATACGCAGTATTTT	CASSPLGSIGADTQYF
.	TRBV18	.	TRBJ1-3	TGTGCCAGCTCACCTCTTGTGGGACAAGTCTCTGGAAACACCATATATTTT	CASSPLVGQVSGNTIYF
.	TRBV5-1	TRBD1	TRBJ2-3	TGCGCCAGCAGCACACAGGGGGTAGGCACAGATACGCAGTATTTT	CASSTQGVGTDTQYF
.	TRBV18	.	TRBJ1-1	TGTGCCAGCTCACCTGCAGGGGTGTTCACTGAAGCTTTCTTT	CASSPAGVFTEAFF
once	TRBV25-1	.	TRBJ1-2	TGTGCCAGCAGTGGTGAGTGGCGACAGTTTGGCTACACCTTC	CASSGEWRQFGYTF
.	TRBV7-2	.	TRBJ2-5	TGTGCCAGCAGCTTACATCCCGGGGACCGCTCGAAAGAGACCCAGTACTTC	CASSLHPGDRSKETQYF
.	TRBV11-2	.	TRBJ2-3	TGTGCCAGCAGCTTAGGAGGGGTTGATACGCAGTATTTT	CASSLGGVDTQYF
.	TRBV6-5	.	TRBJ2-7	TGTGCCAGCAGCCGACAGAGACTCTCCTACGAGCAGTACTTC	CASSRQRLSYEQYF
few	TRBV7-9	.	TRBJ2-2	TGTGCCAGCAGACTGGACTCTTACACCGGGGAGCTGTTTTTT	CASRLDSYTGELFF
once	TRBV9	.	TRBJ2-2	TGTGCCAGCAGCGTAAGGCGTTCGACCAACACCGGGGAGCTGTTTTTT	CASSVRRSTNTGELFF
.	TRBV7-2	TRBD1	TRBJ2-7	TGTGCCAGCAGCTTGGGGACAGGCTCCTACGAGCAGTACTTC	CASSLGTGSYEQYF
.	TRBV6-6	.	TRBJ2-7	TGTGCCAGCAGTTACTCGAGTGGGCCCCAATCCTACGAGCAGTACTTC	CASSYSSGPQSYEQYF
.	TRBV7-9	.	TRBJ2-7	TGTGCCAGCAGCTTAGAATCTAGTTCCAGCTCCTACGAGCAGTACTTC	CASSLESSSSSYEQYF
.	TRBV10-1	TRBD1	TRBJ1-6	TGCGCCAGCCTACGGGACAGGGAAAATTCACCCCTCCACTTT	CASLRDRENSPLHF
.	TRBV5-6	TRBD2	TRBJ2-3	TGTGCCAGCACCGGACTAGCGGGGGGGCCAGATACGCAGTATTTT	CASTGLAGGPDTQYF
.	TRBV19	.	TRBJ1-4	TGTGCCAGTAGTATAGTCGGCAGGGGACGCGAAAAACTGTTTTTT	CASSIVGRGREKLFF
.	TRBV13	.	TRBJ2-1	TGTGCCAGCAGCCGAACGAGAGTCTACAATGAGCAGTTCTTC	CASSRTRVYNEQFF
.	TRBV25-1	.	TRBJ1-4	TGTGCCAGCAGTGAATACAGGGTGGGGGAAAAACTGTTTTTT	CASSEYRVGEKLFF
.	TRBV11-2	.	TRBJ1-1	TGTGCCAGCAGCTGGACAGCTCAAAGTAGAGCTTTCTTT	CASSWTAQSRAFF
.	TRBV5-6	.	TRBJ2-7	TGTGCCAGCAGCTTGGGTTGGGGCAAAATAGGCTACGAGCAGTACTTC	CASSLGWGKIGYEQYF
.	TRBV4-3	TRBD1	TRBJ2-3	TGCGCCAGCAGCCGGACCGGGACAGTCGATACGCAGTATTTT	CASSRTGTVDTQYF
few	TRBV21-1	.	TRBJ2-3	TGTGCCAGCAGCAAAGGCGCCTCCTGCACAGATACGCAGTATTTT	CASSKGASCTDTQYF
.	TRBV11-3	TRBD2	TRBJ2-3	TGTGCCAGCAGCTACGGACTAGCGGGATCAGATACGCAGTATTTT	CASSYGLAGSDTQYF
.	TRBV7-7	TRBD2	TRBJ2-1	TGTGCTAGCAGCTTAGCGGGGAACTACAATGAGCAGTTCTTC	CASSLAGNYNEQFF
once	TRBV5-5	.	TRBJ1-3	TGTGCCAGCAGCTTGTACTCTGGAAACACCATATATTTT	CASSLYSGNTIYF
medium-sized	TRBV5-1	.	TRBJ1-2	TGCGCCAGCAGCTTGGGCAGTTACTCTAACTATGGCTACACCTTC	CASSLGSYSNYGYTF
.	TRBV5-6	TRBD1	TRBJ2-3	TGTGCCAGCAGCCCCGCCGGGACAGGGTCGTTAGATACGCAGTATTTT	CASSPAGTGSLDTQYF
.	TRBV2	TRBD1	TRBJ1-2	TGTGCCAGCATTAGGGACAGGGGGGTCGACTATGGCTACACCTTC	CASIRDRGVDYGYTF
.	TRBV4-2	TRBD2	TRBJ2-1	TGTGCCAGCAGCCAAGGGCGGGAGCGGGGCAATGAGCAGTTCTTC	CASSQGRERGNEQFF
.	TRBV5-4	TRBD1	TRBJ1-6	TGTGCCAGCAGCCCGCCGGGACAGGGTGATACCCCCCTCCACTTT	CASSPPGQGDTPLHF
.	TRBV2	.	TRBJ1-1	TGTGCCAGCAGTGAATTAGGCGGGTACACTGAAGCTTTCTTT	CASSELGGYTEAFF
.	TRBV7-8	.	TRBJ1-2	TGTGCCAGCAGCTTAGCAATAAAGAACTATGGCTACACCTTC	CASSLAIKNYGYTF
.	TRBV10-2	.	TRBJ1-1	TGCGCCCGCCGGGGGGGCGCGGTCACTGAAGCTTTCTTT	CARRGGAVTEAFF
.	TRBV7-3	.	TRBJ1-1	TGTGCCAGCAGCCGCAGAGGGGGGAACACTGAAGCTTTCTTT	CASSRRGGNTEAFF
.	TRBV6-5	.	TRBJ1-3	TGTGCCAGCACCCTAGGGGGGCTTGGAAACACCATATATTTT	CASTLGGLGNTIYF